The 9 T cell receptor beta chains reported below all come from one sample, sequenced in a study of shared clonotypes between healthy human individuals. Generated by immunoSEQ multiplex PCR, the TCRdb table keeps only in-frame clones and is missing some. The data contain roughly 1 million clones, approximately 78% of them singletons. The sequenced sample was memory CD4+ T cells from PBMCs. Subset defined: CD45RA-negative fraction. The receptors come from a man younger than 35 in good health. Some clones in this sample may be carry-over from other donors' samples.

This rearrangement joins TRBV4-3 to TRBJ2-3; perhaps TRBD2 as D (7 bases). The CDR3 extends over 15 amino acids. V was cut by 2 bases and J by 5 bases, with 14 bases left in between. Germline CDR1 reads LGHNA; CDR2 reads YSLEER. CDR3 in DNA: TGCGCCAGCAGCCAAATGGGAGGGGGGGTAGATACGCAGTATTTT. This sequence encodes CASSQMGGGVDTQYF.

The chain combines TRBV15 with TRBJ2-7, with 9 nucleotides matching TRBD2. The CDR3 loop spans 16 amino acids. In germline, CDR1 is LNHNV, CDR2 YYDKDF (reference sequence). V shed 4 bases and J 3 bases; nucleotides not matched to a gene: 10. Here the CDR3 DNA reads TGTGCCACCAGCACCGTAGCGGGAGAATTCGGCTACGAGCAGTACTTC. Encoded protein: CATSTVAGEFGYEQYF.

The genes are TRBV27 and TRBJ2-7, with D unclear. The germline V gene encodes CDR1 MNHEY and CDR2 SMNVEV (reference sequence). Trimming took off 3 bases at V and 6 bases at J, with 6 bases between the two ends. The CDR3 is made up of 11 amino acids. The CDR3: CASSFFGEQYF. The CDR3 bases are TGTGCCAGCAGTTTTTTTGGCGAGCAGTACTTC.

The V gene is TRBV5-1, the J gene TRBJ2-3, with D possibly called TRBD1 or TRBD2 (5 bases each). The V end was cut by 0 bases, the J end by 2 bases, with 16 bases between. CDR1 is SGHRS and CDR2 is YFSETQ in the germline V gene. The CDR3 consists of 17 residues. The CDR3 sequence is CASSLGDVTRVTDTQYF. DNA for the CDR3: TGCGCCAGCAGCTTGGGGGACGTGACCAGAGTCACAGATACGCAGTATTTT.

This clone has a handful of counts. This chain joins TRBV5-6 and TRBJ2-1; 8 bases line up with TRBD1. The CDR3 is made up of 14 amino acids. CDR1 SGHDT and CDR2 YYEEEE come from the germline V gene. Trimming removed 2 bases from V and 6 bases from J; junction bases left unmatched: 4. CDR3 DNA: TGTGCCAGCAGCTTTCAGGGGGCAGGCAATGAGCAGTTCTTC. Translation gives CASSFQGAGNEQFF.

This rearrangement joins TRBV7-9 to TRBJ1-1; D remains ambiguous. Trimming took 5 bases from V and 5 from J, leaving 6 bases between them. The CDR3 is made up of 11 amino acids. The germline CDR1 and CDR2 sequences are SEHNR and FQNEAQ (reference sequence). CDR3 nucleotide sequence: TGTGCCAGCAGCCGGCAGACTGAAGCTTTCTTT. Residues: CASSRQTEAFF.

V usage is TRBV7-9 and J usage is TRBJ1-1; D perhaps matches TRBD1 (6 bases). Germline V lookup: CDR1 SEHNR, CDR2 FQNEAQ (reference sequence). The CDR3 contains 12 residues. The germline V and J ends were trimmed by 2 bases and 10 bases, with 11 bases remaining between them. The CDR3, as DNA: TGTGCCAGCAGCTTATTAGGGACACGAGCTTTCTTT. Translation gives CASSLLGTRAFF.

In its sample, this clone was seen a few times. The chain joins TRBV7-3 to TRBJ2-1, with D tentatively TRBD1 or TRBD2 (5 bases each). CDR1 is SGHTA and CDR2 is FQGTGA in the germline V gene. CDR3 length: 15 residues. Trimming took 5 bases from V and 8 from J, leaving 19 bases between them. CDR3 bases: TGTGCCAGCAGCCCGTCGGCAGGGACGGCGGATGAGCAGTTCTTC. It translates to CASSPSAGTADEQFF.

The chain combines TRBV27 with TRBJ1-4, with D unclear. This CDR3 is built from 15 residues. V lost 4 bases, J lost 8 bases, and 17 bases lay in between. The V gene's germline CDR1 is MNHEY and CDR2 SMNVEV (reference sequence). CDR3: CASSSRGWVREKLFF. CDR3 DNA sequence: TGTGCCAGCAGTTCTCGTGGGTGGGTGAGGGAAAAACTGTTTTTT.